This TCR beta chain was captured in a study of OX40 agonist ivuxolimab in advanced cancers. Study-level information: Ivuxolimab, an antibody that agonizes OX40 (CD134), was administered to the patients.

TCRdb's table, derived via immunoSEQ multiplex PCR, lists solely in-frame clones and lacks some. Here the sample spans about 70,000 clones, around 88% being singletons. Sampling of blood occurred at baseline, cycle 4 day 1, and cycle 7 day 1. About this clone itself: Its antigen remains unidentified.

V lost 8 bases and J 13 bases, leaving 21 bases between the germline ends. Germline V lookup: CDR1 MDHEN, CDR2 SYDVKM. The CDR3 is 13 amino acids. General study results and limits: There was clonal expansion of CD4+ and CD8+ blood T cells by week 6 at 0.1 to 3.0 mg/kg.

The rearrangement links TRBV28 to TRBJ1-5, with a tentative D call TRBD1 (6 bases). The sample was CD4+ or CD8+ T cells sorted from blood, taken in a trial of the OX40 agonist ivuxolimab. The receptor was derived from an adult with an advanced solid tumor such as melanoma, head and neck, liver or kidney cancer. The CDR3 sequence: CASLPPMGAVQHF. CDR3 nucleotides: TGTGCCAGCCTTCCGCCAATGGGGGCCGTGCAGCATTTT.